One TCR beta chain is described in this entry. The entry originates in a study of blood T cell repertoires in COVID-19. Overall study context: PBMCs, B-cell-depleted T cells, or T cells provided the cDNA or gDNA that made up the material.

The CDR3 has 11 residues. Trimming shortened V by 7 bases and J by 0 bases, and 3 bases separated the two germline ends. Profiling relied on immunoSEQ multiplex PCR, and the TCRdb table lists in-frame clones only, not all of them. The sample lists around 700,000 clones, 80% to 90% seen once, with 0.2% to 0.3% in the top ten. Material: peripheral blood. The source is a woman between 18 and 29 years old with acute or convalescent COVID-19. The gene calls are TRBV12-3 or TRBV12-4 and TRBJ1-1; no clear D. The CDR3 is CASTMNTEAFF. The CDR3 nucleotides read TGTGCCAGCACCATGAACACTGAAGCTTTCTTT.